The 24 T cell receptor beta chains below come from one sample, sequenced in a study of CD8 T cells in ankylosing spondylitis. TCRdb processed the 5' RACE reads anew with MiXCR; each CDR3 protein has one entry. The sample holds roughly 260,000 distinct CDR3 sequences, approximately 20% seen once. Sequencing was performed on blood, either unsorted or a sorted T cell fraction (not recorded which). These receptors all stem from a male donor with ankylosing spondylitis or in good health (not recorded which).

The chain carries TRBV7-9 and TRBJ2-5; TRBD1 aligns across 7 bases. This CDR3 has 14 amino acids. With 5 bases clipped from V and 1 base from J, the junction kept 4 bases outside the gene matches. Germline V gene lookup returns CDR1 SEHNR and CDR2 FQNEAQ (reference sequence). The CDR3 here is CASSADRFQETQYF. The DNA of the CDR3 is TGTGCCAGCAGCGCGGACAGGTTCCAAGAGACCCAGTACTTC.

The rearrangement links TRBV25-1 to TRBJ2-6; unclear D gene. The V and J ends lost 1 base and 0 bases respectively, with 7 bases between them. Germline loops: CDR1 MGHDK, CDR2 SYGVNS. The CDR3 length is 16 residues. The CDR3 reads CASSEWSLSGANVLTF. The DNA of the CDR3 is TGTGCCAGCAGTGAATGGTCCCTCTCTGGGGCCAACGTCCTGACTTTC.

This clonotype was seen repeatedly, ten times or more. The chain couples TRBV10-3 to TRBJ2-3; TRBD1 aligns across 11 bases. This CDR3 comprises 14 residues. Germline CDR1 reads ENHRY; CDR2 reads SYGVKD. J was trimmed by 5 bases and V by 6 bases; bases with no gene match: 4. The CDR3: CAIRWTGGEDTQYF. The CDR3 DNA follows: TGTGCCATCAGATGGACAGGGGGCGAAGATACGCAGTATTTT.

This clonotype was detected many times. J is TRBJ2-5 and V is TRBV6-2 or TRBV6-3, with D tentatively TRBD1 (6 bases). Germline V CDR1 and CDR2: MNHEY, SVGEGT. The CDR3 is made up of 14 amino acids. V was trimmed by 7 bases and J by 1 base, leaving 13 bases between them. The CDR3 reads CASIHGQPQETQYF. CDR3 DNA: TGTGCCAGCATCCACGGACAGCCCCAAGAGACCCAGTACTTC.

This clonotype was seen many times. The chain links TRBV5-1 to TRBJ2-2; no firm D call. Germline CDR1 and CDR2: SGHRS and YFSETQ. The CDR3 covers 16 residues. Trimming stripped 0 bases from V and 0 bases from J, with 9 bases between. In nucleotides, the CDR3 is TGCGCCAGCAGCTTGGCGACACGGACGAACACCGGGGAGCTGTTTTTT. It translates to CASSLATRTNTGELFF.

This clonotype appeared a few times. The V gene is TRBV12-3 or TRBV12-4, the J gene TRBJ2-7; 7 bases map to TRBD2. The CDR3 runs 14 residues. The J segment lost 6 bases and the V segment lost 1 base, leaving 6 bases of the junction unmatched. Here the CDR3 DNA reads TGTGCCAGCAGTTTAGGCGGGACTATGGGCGAGCAGTACGTC. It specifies CASSLGGTMGEQYV.

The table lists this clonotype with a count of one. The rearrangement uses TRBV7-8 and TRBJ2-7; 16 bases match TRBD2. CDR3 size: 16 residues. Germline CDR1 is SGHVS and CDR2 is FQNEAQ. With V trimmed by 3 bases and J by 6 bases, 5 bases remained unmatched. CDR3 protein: CASSLGTSGRGREQYV. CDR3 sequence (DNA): TGTGCCAGCAGCTTGGGGACTAGCGGGAGGGGTCGCGAGCAGTACGTC.

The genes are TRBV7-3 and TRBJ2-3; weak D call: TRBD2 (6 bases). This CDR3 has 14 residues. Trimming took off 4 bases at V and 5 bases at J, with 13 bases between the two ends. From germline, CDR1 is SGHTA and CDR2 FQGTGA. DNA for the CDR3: TGTGCCAGCAGCTCGGGACTGGGCAGAGATACGCAGTATTTT. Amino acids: CASSSGLGRDTQYF.

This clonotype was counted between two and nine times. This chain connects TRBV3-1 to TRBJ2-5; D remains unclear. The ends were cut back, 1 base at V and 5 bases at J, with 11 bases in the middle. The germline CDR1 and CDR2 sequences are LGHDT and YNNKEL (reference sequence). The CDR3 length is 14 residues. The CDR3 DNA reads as TGTGCCAGCAGCCAAGCCTTTAGTCGGGAGACCCAGTACTTC. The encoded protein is CASSQAFSRETQYF.

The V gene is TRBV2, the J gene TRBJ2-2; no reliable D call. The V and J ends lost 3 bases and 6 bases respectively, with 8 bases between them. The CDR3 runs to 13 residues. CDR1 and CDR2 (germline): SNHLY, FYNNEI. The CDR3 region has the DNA TGTGCCAGCAGTGATGAGGTAGCCGGGGAGCTGTTTTTT. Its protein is CASSDEVAGELFF.

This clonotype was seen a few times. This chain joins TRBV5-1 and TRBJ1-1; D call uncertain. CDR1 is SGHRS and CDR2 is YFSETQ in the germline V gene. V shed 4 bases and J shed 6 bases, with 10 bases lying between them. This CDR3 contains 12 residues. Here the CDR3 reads CASSLEGAEAFF. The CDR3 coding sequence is TGCGCCAGCAGCCTGGAGGGTGCTGAAGCTTTCTTT.

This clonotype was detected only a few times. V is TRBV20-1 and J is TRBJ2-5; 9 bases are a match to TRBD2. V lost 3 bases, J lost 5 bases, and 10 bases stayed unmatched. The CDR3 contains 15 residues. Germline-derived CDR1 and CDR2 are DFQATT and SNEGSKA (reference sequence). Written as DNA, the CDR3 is TGCAGTGCTAGCGCGGCGGGGGGGCCGCTCGAGACCCAGTACTTC. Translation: CSASAAGGPLETQYF.

CDR3 bases: TGCAGCGTCTTTAGGAACACTGAAGCTTTCTTT. This translates into CSVFRNTEAFF. The chain combines TRBV29-1 with TRBJ1-1; no clear D gene. The CDR3 is 11 residues long. Germline V gene lookup returns CDR1 SQVTM and CDR2 ANQGSEA. V was clipped by 6 bases and J by 1 base, with 6 bases between them. The full variable domain, rest sourced from reference TRBV29-1 and TRBJ1-1, is SAVISQKPSRDICQRGTSLTIQCQVDSQVTMMFWYRQQPGQSLTLIATANQGSEATYESGFVIDKFPISRPNLTFSTLTVSNMSPEDSSIYLCSVFRNTEAFFGQGTRLTVV.

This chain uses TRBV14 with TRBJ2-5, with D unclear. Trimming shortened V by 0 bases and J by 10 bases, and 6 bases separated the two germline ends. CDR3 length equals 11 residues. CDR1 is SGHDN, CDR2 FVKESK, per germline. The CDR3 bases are TGTGCCAGCAGCCAAGAAGGTTACCAGTACTTC. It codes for CASSQEGYQYF.

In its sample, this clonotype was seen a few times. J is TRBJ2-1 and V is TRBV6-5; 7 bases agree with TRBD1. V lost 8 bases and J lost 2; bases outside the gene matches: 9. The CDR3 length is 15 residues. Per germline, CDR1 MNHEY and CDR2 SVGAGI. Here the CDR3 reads CASGLGDRPYNEQFF. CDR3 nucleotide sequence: TGTGCCAGCGGTTTAGGGGACAGACCCTACAATGAGCAGTTCTTC.

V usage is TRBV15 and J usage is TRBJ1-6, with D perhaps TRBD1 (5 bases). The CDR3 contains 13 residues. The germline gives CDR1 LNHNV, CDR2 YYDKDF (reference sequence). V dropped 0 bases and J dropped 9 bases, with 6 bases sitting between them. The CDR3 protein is CATSRDGGSPLHF. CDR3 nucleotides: TGTGCCACCAGCAGAGATGGGGGTTCACCCCTCCACTTT.

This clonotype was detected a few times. The CDR3 spells CASSYSGDGYNEQFF. The DNA for the CDR3 is TGTGCCAGCAGTTACTCGGGGGACGGGTACAATGAGCAGTTCTTC. The rearrangement joins TRBV6-5 to TRBJ2-1, with D possibly being TRBD1 or TRBD2 (5 bases each). CDR1 is MNHEY and CDR2 is SVGAGI in the germline V gene. This CDR3 has 15 residues. Trimming removed 0 bases at V and 4 bases at J, with 10 bases between.

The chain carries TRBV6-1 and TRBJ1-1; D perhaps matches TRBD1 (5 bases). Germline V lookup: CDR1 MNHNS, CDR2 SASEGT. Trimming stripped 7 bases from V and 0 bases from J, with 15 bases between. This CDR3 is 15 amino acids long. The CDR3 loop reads CASNPGGLLNTEAFF. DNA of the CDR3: TGTGCCAGCAACCCCGGGGGACTTCTGAACACTGAAGCTTTCTTT.

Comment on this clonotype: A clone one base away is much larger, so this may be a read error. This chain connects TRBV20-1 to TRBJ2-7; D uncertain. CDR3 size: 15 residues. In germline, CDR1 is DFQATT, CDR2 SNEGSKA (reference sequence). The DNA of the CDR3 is TGCAGTGCCAGAGGCCCGGAGCAGAACCTCTACGAGCAGTACGTC. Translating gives CSARGPEQNLYEQYV.

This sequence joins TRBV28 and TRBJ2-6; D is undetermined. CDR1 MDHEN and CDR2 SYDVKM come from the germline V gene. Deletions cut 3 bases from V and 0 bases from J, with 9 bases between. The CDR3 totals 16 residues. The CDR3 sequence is CASSFWQASGANVLTF. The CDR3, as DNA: TGTGCCAGCAGTTTCTGGCAGGCCTCTGGGGCCAACGTCCTGACTTTC.

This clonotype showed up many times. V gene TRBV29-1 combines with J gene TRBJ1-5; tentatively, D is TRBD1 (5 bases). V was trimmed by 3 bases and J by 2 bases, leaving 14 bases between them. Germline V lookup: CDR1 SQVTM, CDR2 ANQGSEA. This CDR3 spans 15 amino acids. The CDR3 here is CSVEVGGVGNQPQHF. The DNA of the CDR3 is TGCAGCGTTGAGGTGGGGGGGGTCGGCAATCAGCCCCAGCATTTT.

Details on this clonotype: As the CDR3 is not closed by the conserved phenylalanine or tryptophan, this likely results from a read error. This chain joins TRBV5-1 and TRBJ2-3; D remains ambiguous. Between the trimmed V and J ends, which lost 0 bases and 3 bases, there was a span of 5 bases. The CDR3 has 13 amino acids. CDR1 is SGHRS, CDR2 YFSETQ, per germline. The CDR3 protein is CASSLEGTDTQYL. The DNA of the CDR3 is TGCGCCAGCAGCTTGGAGGGAACAGATACGCAGTATCTT.

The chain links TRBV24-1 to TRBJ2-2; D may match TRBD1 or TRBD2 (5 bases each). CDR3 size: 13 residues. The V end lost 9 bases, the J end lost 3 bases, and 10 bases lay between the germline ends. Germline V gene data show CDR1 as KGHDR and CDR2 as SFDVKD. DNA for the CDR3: TGTGCCACCCGGGACGGCGACACCGGGGAGCTGTTTTTT. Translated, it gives CATRDGDTGELFF.

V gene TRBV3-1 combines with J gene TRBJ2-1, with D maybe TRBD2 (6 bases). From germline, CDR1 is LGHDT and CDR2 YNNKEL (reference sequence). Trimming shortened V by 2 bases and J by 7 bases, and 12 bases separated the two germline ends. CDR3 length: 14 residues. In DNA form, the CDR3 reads TGTGCCAGCAGCCAAAGTCTAGCGCCGAATGAGCAGTTCTTC. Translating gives CASSQSLAPNEQFF.